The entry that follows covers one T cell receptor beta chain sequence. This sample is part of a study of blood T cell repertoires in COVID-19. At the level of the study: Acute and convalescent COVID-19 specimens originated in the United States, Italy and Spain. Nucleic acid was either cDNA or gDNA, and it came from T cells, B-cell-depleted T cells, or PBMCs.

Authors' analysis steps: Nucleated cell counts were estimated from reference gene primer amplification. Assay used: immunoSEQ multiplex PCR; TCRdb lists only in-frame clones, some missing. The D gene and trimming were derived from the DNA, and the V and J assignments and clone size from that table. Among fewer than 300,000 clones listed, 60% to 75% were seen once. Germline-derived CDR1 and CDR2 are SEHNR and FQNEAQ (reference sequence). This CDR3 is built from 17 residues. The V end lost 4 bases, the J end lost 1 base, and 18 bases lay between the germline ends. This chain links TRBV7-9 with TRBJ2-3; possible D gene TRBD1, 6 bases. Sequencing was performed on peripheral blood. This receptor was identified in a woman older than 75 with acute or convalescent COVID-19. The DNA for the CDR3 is TGTGCCAGCAGCTCCCCTCAGTGGGGGCGCGGCACAGATACGCAGTATTTT. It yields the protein CASSSPQWGRGTDTQYF.